What follows is one TCR beta chain and its context. Clones were read by immunoSEQ multiplex PCR, and TCRdb kept only the in-frame ones, dropping some. The table lists 100,000 to 150,000 clones, 85% to 95% of them singletons. The CDR3 contains 14 residues. The V and J ends lost 3 bases and 2 bases respectively, with 10 bases between them. Germline values: CDR1 LGHDT, CDR2 YNNKEL (reference sequence). The record originates from a study of control samples from healthy donors and cancer patients. The TCR was taken from a man between 45 and 60 years old with head and neck cancer. Sequenced input: PBMCs. The chain joins TRBV3-1 (or the pseudogene TRBV3-2) to TRBJ1-1, with TRBD1 as a possible D gene (6 bases). The DNA of the CDR3 is TGTGCCAGCAGCCAGATACAGGGAAACACTGAAGCTTTCTTT. This encodes CASSQIQGNTEAFF.